This T cell receptor beta chain was retrieved from a study of T cell responses to AZD1222 COVID-19 vaccine. The repertoire was sequenced with immunoSEQ multiplex PCR; TCRdb's copy has only in-frame clones and lacks some. The data contain over 130,000 clones, 85% to 90% of them singletons. With respect to this clone: The antigen remains unidentified.

The study's findings and limits: In a largely white British group with more females than males, clonal diversity was possibly underestimated.

The specimen was peripheral blood, collected 28 days after the second AZD1222 dose. The TCR originated in an adult who received the AZD1222 COVID-19 vaccine.

The DNA for the CDR3 is TGTGCCAGCAGCTTCCACAAACGGACAGGTTGGAGGGGAAACACCATATATTTT. As protein: CASSFHKRTGWRGNTIYF. This chain uses TRBV5-8 with TRBJ1-3, with 7 bases identical to TRBD1. Germline values: CDR1 SGHTS, CDR2 YDEGEE. The CDR3 sequence is 18 residues long. With 2 bases clipped from V and 4 bases from J, the junction kept 15 bases outside the gene matches.